This note documents a single T cell receptor beta chain sequence. Its antigen is not yet known. Qualities for individual bases were not recorded, and no much larger clone is one base off. This sample stems from a study of CD4+ T cells in melanoma (dated by TCRdb to between 2021 and 2024). With regard to the full study: The study investigated neoantigen-specific CD4+ T cells in human melanoma.

Donors were patients with melanoma. Receptor libraries were prepared by the immunoSEQ multiplex PCR assay. What TCRdb holds here is the immuneACCESS table cut down to in-frame rearrangements. Part of the clones is not present; checked against another copy, under half of the missing clones reflect an unresolved V gene, and the others are unexplained. In all, the sample holds about 55,000 clones, and roughly three quarters of those were seen once. The ten biggest clones cover roughly 4.4% of the sample. CDR3 length: 15 amino acids, cysteine to phenylalanine. Kept here is only the CDR3 DNA, which spans 45 bases and is read in frame from base 1. V and J lose 2 bases and 5 bases, and a span of 13 bases separates them. CDR1 and CDR2 were assigned from the germline V gene as SGDLS and YYNGEE. Results and caveats for the whole study, not just this receptor: Diverse differentiation states were reported to be shown by neoantigen-specific CD4+ T cells in melanoma. The report described a correlation between neoantigen-specific CD4+ T cells and the function of CD8+ T cells, macrophages and B cells.

The sequence links TRBV9 to TRBJ2-2; TRBD2 is a weak D gene call, 6 bases matching. Sequences were obtained from tumor tissue. The receptor was isolated from a human donor with melanoma. The CDR3 loop reads CASSVDGSETGELFF. Here is the DNA: TGTGCCAGCAGCGTTGACGGGAGTGAAACCGGGGAGCTGTTTTTT.